The entry below describes one T cell receptor (beta chain). The CDR3 has 14 residues. The germline V gene has CDR1 MDHEN and CDR2 SYDVKM. V shed 2 bases, J shed 7 bases, and the junction held 4 bases outside the gene matches. The sample is drawn from a study of cytomegalovirus exposure and HLA in healthy donors. PCR involved 60 Vbeta and 13 Jbeta primers. The assay was immunoSEQ multiplex PCR, and TCRdb's table has in-frame clones only and misses some. Altogether around 130,000 clones are present, 78% being singletons, with the ten largest covering around 1.8%. This TCR was sampled from a woman aged 40 to 50 in good health and CMV-seronegative. This rearrangement joins TRBV28 to TRBJ2-1, with 8 bases fitting TRBD2. The sequencing input was PBMCs. The CDR3 loop reads CASSLGGGRNEQFF. The CDR3 nucleotides read TGTGCCAGCAGTTTAGGTGGCGGGAGGAATGAGCAGTTCTTC.